Sequencing of this T cell receptor (beta chain) was carried out in a study of T cells after yellow fever vaccination. Making TCR cDNA involved 5'RACE template switching, which added UMIs and a universal primer site. TCRdb re-analysed the 5' RACE reads in MiXCR, keeping a single row per CDR3 protein. The table records 500,000 to 650,000 distinct CDR3 sequences, about 13% of them present only once. General study findings and limits: Abundant clonotypes (contaminants from the bulk population) could be present in FACS-sorted repertoires. There was a small share of clonotypes that showed up in both the CD4 and CD8 compartments.

CDR1 is SNHLY, CDR2 FYNNEI, per germline. The CDR3 is made up of 14 amino acids. Trimming pared 6 bases from V and 4 bases from J, leaving 13 bases between. A note on this clonotype: Its antigen is currently unknown.

The sequencing here drew on PBMCs, taken on the day of the yellow fever booster vaccination. This TCR was sampled from a man aged 25-45 years who received the YFV17D yellow fever vaccine. The chain employs TRBV2 and TRBJ1-5, with D unclear. CDR3 bases: TGTGCCAGCAGCGTATTCGGGCCTAATCAGCCCCAGCATTTT. Protein sequence: CASSVFGPNQPQHF.